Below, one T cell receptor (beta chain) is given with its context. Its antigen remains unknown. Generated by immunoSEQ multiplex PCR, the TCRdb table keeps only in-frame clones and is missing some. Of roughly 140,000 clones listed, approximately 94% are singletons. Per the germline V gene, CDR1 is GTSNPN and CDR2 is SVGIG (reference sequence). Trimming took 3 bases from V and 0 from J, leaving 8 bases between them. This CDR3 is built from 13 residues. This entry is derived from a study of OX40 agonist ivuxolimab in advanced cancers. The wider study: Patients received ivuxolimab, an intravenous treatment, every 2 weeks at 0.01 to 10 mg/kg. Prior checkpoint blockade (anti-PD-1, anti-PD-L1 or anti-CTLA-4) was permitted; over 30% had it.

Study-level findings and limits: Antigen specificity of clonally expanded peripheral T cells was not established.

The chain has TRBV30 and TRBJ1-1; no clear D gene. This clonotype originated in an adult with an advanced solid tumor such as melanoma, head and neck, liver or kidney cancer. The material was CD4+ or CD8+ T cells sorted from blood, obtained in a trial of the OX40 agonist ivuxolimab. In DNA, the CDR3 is TGTGCCTGGAGCGCCAGTATGAACACTGAAGCTTTCTTT. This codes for CAWSASMNTEAFF.